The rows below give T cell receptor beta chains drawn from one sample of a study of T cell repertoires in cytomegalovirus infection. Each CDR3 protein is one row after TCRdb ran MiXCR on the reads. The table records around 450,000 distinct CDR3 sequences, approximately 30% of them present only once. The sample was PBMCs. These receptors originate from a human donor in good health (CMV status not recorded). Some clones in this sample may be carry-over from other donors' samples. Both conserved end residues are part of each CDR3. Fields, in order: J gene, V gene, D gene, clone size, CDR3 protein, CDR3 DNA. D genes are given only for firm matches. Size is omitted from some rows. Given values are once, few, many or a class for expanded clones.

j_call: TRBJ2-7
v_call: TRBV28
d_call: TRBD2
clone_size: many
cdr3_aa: CASSLLLAGDHYEQYF
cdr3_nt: TGTGCCAGCAGTTTATTACTAGCGGGGGACCACTACGAGCAGTACTTC

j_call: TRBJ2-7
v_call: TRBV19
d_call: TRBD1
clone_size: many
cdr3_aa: CASSPPGQIGDEQYF
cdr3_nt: TGTGCCAGTAGTCCTCCGGGACAGATAGGAGACGAGCAGTACTTC

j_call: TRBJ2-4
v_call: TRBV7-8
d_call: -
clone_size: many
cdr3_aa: CASSLEGSDIQYF
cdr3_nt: TGTGCCAGCAGCTTAGAGGGTAGCGACATTCAGTACTTC

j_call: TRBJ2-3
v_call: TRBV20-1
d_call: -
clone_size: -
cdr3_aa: CSAKAGFTDTQYF
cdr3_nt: TGCAGTGCTAAAGCTGGGTTCACAGATACGCAGTATTTT

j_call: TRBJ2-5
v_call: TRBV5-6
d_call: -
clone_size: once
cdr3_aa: CASSLAAVEETQYF
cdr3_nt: TGTGCCAGCAGCTTGGCGGCAGTGGAAGAGACCCAGTACTTC

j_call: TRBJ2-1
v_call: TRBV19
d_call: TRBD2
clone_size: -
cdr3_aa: CASKGLNNEQFF
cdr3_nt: TGTGCCAGTAAGGGACTAAACAATGAGCAGTTCTTC

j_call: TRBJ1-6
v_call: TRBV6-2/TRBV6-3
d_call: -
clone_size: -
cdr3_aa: CASSQVGLPLHF
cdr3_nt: TGTGCCAGCAGTCAGGTCGGCTTACCCCTCCACTTT

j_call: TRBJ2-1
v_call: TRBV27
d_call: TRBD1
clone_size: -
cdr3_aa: CASSSERTGGNNEQFF
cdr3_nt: TGTGCCAGCAGCTCCGAGAGGACAGGGGGCAACAATGAGCAGTTCTTC

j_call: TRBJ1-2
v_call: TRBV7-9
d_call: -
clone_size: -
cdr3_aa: CASSPGPLEIYGYTF
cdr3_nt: TGTGCCAGCAGCCCCGGCCCGTTGGAGATCTATGGCTACACCTTC

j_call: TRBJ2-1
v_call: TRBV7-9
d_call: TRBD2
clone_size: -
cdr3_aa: CASTHRVGGAGEQFF
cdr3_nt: TGTGCCAGCACCCACCGGGTCGGGGGGGCGGGTGAGCAGTTCTTC

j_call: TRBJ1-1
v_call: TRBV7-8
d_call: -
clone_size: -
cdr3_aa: CASRWGVDTEALF
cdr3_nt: TGTGCCAGCAGGTGGGGCGTTGACACTGAAGCTTTATTT

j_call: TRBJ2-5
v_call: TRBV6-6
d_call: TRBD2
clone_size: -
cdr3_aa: CASRTGLVEQETQYF
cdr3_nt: TGTGCCAGCAGAACGGGACTAGTGGAACAAGAGACCCAGTACTTC

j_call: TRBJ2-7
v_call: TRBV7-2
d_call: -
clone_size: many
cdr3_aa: CASSLGGVSSYEQYF
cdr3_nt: TGTGCCAGCAGCTTAGGCGGGGTTAGCTCCTACGAGCAGTACTTC

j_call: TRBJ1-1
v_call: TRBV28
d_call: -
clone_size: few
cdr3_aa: CASSPPTGGVNTEAFF
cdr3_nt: TGTGCCAGCAGTCCCCCCACCGGGGGGGTGAACACTGAAGCTTTCTTT

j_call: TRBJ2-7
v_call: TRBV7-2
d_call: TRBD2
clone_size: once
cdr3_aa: CASSFSGGTAYEKYF
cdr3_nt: TGTGCCAGCAGCTTCAGCGGGGGTACCGCCTACGAGAAGTACTTC

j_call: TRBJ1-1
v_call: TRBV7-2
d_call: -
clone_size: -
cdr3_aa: CASRPGGMTEAFF
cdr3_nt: TGTGCCAGCAGACCTGGGGGAATGACTGAAGCTTTCTTT

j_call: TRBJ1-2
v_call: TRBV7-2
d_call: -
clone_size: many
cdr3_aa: CASSLDMGSQGRVGGYTF
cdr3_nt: TGTGCCAGCAGCTTAGATATGGGCAGCCAGGGGAGGGTCGGGGGCTACACCTTC

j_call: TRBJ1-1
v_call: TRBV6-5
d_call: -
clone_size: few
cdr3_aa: CASSYFGWRNTEAFF
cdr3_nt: TGTGCCAGCAGTTACTTCGGGTGGAGGAACACTGAAGCTTTCTTT

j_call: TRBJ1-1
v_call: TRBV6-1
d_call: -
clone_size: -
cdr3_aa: CASSPDPRYEAFF
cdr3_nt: TGTGCCAGCAGCCCCGACCCGAGATACGAAGCTTTCTTT

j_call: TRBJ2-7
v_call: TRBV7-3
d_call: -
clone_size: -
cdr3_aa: CASSRENGDHEQYF
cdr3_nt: TGTGCCAGCAGCCGGGAGAATGGGGATCACGAGCAGTACTTC

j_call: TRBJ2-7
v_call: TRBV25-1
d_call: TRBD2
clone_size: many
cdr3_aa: CASSFGGATYEQYF
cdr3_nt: TGTGCCAGCAGTTTCGGGGGGGCTACCTACGAGCAGTACTTC

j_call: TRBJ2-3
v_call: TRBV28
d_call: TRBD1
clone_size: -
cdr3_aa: CASSWEDRGTDTQYF
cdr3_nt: TGTGCCAGCAGTTGGGAGGACAGGGGCACAGATACGCAGTATTTT

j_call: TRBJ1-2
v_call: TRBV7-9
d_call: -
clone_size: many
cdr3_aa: CASSLWELRHGYTF
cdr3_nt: TGTGCCAGCAGCTTGTGGGAGCTGAGGCATGGCTACACCTTC

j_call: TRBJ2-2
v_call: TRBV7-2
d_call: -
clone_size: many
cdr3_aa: CASSLISTGELFF
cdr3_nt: TGTGCCAGCAGCTTAATCAGCACCGGGGAGCTGTTTTTT

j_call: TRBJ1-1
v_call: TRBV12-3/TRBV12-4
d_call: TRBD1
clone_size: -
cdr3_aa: CASSQPGQRNTEAFF
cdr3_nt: TGTGCCAGCAGTCAACCGGGACAGCGGAACACTGAAGCTTTCTTT

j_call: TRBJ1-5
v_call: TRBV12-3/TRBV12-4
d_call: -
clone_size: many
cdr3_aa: CASSFRAGPLNQPQHF
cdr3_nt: TGTGCCAGCAGTTTTAGGGCGGGGCCACTCAATCAGCCCCAGCATTTT

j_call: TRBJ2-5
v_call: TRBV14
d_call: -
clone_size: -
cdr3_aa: CASSQSGQGSQETQYF
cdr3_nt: TGTGCCAGCAGCCAATCCGGGCAGGGGTCCCAAGAGACCCAGTACTTC

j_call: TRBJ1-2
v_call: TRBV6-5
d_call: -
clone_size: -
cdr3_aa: CASRALRGPNYSYYGYTF
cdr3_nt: TGTGCCAGCAGGGCGCTCCGGGGGCCCAATTACTCGTACTATGGCTACACCTTC

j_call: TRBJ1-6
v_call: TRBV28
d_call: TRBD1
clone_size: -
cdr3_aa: CASRTRTGTTPLHF
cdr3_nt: TGTGCCAGCCGGACTCGGACAGGGACCACACCCCTCCACTTT

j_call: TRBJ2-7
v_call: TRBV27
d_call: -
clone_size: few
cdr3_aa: CASSSSSFYEQYF
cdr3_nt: TGTGCCAGCAGCTCCTCGAGTTTCTACGAGCAGTACTTC

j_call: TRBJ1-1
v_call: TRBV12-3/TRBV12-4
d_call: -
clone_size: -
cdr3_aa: CASSYWKSNTDAFF
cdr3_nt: TGTGCCAGCAGTTATTGGAAATCGAACACTGATGCTTTCTTT

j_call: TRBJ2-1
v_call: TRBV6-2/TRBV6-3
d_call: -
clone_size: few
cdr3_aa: CASSSTDRYYNEQFF
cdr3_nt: TGTGCCAGCAGTTCAACGGACAGATACTACAATGAGCAGTTCTTC

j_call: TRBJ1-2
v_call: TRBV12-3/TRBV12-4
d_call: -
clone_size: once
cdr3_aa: CASSLGRGDYGYTF
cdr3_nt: TGTGCCAGCAGTTTAGGCAGGGGTGACTATGGCTACACCTTC

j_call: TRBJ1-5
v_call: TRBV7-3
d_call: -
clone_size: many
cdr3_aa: CASSQFGGQPQHF
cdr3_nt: TGTGCCAGCAGCCAATTCGGAGGCCAGCCCCAGCATTTT

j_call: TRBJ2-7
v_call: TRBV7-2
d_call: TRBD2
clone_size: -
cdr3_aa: CASSFSGGDEQYF
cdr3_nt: TGTGCCAGCAGCTTCAGCGGGGGCGACGAGCAGTACTTC

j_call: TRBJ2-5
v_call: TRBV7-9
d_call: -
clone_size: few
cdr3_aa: CASSFQGSEETQYF
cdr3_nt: TGTGCCAGCAGCTTTCAGGGATCGGAGGAGACCCAGTACTTC

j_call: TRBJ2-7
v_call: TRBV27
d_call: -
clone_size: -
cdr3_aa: CASSRGFSPASYEQYF
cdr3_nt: TGTGCCAGCAGTAGAGGTTTTTCGCCAGCCTCCTACGAGCAGTACTTC

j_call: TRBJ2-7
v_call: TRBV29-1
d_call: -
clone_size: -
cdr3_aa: CSVSRGLSYEQYF
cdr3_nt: TGCAGCGTCTCGCGGGGGCTTTCCTACGAGCAGTACTTC

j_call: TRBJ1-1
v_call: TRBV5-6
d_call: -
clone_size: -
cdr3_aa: CASSFFLEAFF
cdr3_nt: TGTGCCAGCAGCTTCTTCCTTGAAGCTTTCTTT

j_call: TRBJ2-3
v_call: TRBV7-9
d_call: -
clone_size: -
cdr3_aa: CASSPVPLSRAYGTDTQYF
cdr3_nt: TGTGCCAGCAGCCCCGTCCCCCTGAGCAGGGCCTATGGCACAGATACGCAGTATTTT

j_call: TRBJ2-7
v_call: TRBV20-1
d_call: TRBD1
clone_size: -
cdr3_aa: CSARDLGQGSYEQYF
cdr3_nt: TGCAGTGCTAGAGATCTGGGACAGGGGTCCTACGAGCAGTACTTC